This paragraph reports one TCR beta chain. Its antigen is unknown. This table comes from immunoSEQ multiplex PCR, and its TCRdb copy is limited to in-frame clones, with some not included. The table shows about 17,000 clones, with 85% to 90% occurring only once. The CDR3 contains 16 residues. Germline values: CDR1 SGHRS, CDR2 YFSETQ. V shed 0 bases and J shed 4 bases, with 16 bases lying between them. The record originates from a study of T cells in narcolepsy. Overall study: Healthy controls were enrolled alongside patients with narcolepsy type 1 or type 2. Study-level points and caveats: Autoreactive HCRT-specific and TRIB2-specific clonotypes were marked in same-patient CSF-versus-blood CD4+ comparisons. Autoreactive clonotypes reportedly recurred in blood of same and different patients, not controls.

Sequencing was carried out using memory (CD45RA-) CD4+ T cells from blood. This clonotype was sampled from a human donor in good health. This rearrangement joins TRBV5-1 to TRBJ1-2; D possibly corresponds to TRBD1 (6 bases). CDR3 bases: TGCGCCAGCAGCTTGGCCGGGGGGCTGGAGTTCTATGGCTACACCTTC. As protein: CASSLAGGLEFYGYTF.